This T cell receptor beta chain is from a study of beta chain features in type 1 diabetes. Study results and caveats: Relative to healthy donors, patients appeared to have naive, central memory and Treg TCRB repertoires that were more similar. Type 1 diabetes patients had TCRB CDR3s that were shorter (moderately but significantly so) in all four CD4+ subsets.

The sample holds a few counts of this clone. Its antigen remains unidentified. What was sequenced were expressed TCRB transcripts, since all of the isolated RNA had been reverse transcribed. Here immunoSEQ multiplex PCR was the method, and the copy in TCRdb shows in-frame clones only, minus some. The sample yields 350,000 to 450,000 clones, about 16% seen once. Sequenced input: naive CD4+ T cells from blood. The receptor was isolated from a woman aged 18 to 35 in good health.

The CDR3 reads CAWSVGPRVTYGYTF. The CDR3 DNA reads TGTGCCTGGAGTGTAGGTCCCCGGGTCACCTATGGCTACACCTTC. The V gene is TRBV30, the J gene TRBJ1-2; D is undetermined. With 0 bases removed from V and 4 bases from J, the gap between germline ends came to 15 bases. The CDR3 extends over 15 amino acids. Germline CDR1 is GTSNPN and CDR2 is SVGIG (reference sequence).